The source of this TCR beta chain is a study of Tregs in tolerant kidney transplant recipients. Study in general: Recipients received nonmyeloablative bone marrow transplants from related graft donors, with transient mixed chimerism. Findings and caveats of the study: Biological reproducibility was not directly addressed, but technical replication error appeared minimal. Activated donor B cell expansion appeared to reveal the most relevant donor-specific TCRbeta repertoire.

This table comes from immunoSEQ multiplex PCR, and its TCRdb copy is limited to in-frame clones, with some not included. Of roughly 99,000 clones in the sample, over 85% were seen once. With regard to this clone: Its antigen is undetermined.

The sequencing used CD4+ T cells from blood, collected before the transplant. The receptor was isolated from a human donor who received a combined kidney and bone marrow transplant.

The CDR3 reads CASSDRDRGRGYTF. For the CDR3, the DNA is TGTGCCAGCAGTGACCGGGACAGGGGGCGAGGCTACACCTTC. The gene calls are TRBV6-1 and TRBJ1-2; the match to TRBD1 covers 12 bases. Trimming took 3 bases from V and 8 from J; bases not matched to a gene: 4. The CDR3 is made up of 14 amino acids. The V gene's germline CDR1 is MNHNS and CDR2 SASEGT.